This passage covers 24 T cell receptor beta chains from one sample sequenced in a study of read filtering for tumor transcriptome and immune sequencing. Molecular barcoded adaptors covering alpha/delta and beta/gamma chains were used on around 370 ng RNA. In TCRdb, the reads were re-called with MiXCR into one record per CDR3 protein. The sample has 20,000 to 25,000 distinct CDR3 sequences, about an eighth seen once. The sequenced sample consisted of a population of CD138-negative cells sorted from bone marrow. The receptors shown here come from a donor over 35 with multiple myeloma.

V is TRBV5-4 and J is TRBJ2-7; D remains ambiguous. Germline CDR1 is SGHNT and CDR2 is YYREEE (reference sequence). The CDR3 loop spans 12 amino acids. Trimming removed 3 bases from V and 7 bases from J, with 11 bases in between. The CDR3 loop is CASSSPPGEQYF. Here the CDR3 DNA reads TGTGCCAGCAGCTCTCCCCCCGGTGAGCAGTACTTC.

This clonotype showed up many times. The CDR3 sequence is CSVEIQDTQYF. The CDR3 region has the DNA TGCAGCGTAGAGATCCAAGATACGCAGTATTTT. The chain uses TRBV29-1 and TRBJ2-3; D is undetermined. V was pared by 6 bases and J by 5 bases, with 9 bases between. The CDR3 is 11 amino acids. CDR1 SQVTM and CDR2 ANQGSEA come from the germline V gene.

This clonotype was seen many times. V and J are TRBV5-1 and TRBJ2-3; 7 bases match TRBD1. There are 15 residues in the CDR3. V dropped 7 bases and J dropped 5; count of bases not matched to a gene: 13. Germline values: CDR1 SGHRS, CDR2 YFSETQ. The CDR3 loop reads CASASVGTAKDTQYF. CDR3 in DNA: TGCGCCAGCGCCTCCGTCGGGACAGCTAAAGATACGCAGTATTTT.

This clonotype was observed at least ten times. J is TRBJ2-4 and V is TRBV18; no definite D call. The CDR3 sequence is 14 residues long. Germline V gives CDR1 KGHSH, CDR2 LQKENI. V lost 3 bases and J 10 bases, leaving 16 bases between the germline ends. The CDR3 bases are TGTGCCAGCTCACCGGATACGCAGACTGTGATTCAGTACTTC. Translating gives CASSPDTQTVIQYF.

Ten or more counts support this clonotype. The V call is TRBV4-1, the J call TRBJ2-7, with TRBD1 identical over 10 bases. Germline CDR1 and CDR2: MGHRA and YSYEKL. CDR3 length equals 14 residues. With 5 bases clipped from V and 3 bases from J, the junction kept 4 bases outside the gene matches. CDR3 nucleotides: TGCGCCAGCAGCTACCGGGACAGGGGCTACGAGCAGTACTTC. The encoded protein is CASSYRDRGYEQYF.

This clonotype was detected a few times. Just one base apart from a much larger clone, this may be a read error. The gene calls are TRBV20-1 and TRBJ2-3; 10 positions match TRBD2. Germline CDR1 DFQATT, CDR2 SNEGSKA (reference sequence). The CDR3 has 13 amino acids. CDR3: CGAGTSGTDTQYF. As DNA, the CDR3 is TGCGGTGCCGGGACTAGCGGCACAGATACGCAGTATTTT.

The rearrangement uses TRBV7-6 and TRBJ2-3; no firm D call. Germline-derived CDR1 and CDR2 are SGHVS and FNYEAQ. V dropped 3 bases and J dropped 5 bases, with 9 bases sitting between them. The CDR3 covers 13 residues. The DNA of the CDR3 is TGTGCCAGCAGCTTCGATCGTGGAGATACGCAGTATTTT. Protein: CASSFDRGDTQYF.

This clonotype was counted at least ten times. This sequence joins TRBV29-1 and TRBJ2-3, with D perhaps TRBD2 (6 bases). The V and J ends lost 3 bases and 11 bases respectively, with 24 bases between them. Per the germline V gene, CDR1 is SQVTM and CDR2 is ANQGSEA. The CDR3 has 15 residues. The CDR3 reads CSVDRPSLSGGEQYF. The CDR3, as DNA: TGCAGCGTTGACCGACCAAGCTTATCCGGAGGGGAGCAGTATTTT.

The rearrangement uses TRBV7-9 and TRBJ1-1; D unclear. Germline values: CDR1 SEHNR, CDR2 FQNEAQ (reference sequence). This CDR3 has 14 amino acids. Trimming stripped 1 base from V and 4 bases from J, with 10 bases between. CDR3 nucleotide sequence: TGTGCCAGCAGCTTAGTCCCGGGCCCCACTGAAGCTTTCTTT. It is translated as CASSLVPGPTEAFF.

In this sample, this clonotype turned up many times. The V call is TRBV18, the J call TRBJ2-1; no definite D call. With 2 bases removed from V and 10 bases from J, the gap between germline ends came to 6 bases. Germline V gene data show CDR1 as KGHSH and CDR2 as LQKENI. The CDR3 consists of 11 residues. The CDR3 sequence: CASSPDQEQFF. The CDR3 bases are TGTGCCAGCTCACCAGACCAAGAGCAGTTCTTC.

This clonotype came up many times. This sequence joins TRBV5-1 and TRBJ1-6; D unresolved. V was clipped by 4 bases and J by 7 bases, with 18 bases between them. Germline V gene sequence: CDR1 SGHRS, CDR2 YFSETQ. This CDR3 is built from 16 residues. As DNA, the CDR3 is TGCGCCAGCAGCCCCGAGCCCCCCTACGGAAATTCACCCCTCCACTTT. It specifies CASSPEPPYGNSPLHF.

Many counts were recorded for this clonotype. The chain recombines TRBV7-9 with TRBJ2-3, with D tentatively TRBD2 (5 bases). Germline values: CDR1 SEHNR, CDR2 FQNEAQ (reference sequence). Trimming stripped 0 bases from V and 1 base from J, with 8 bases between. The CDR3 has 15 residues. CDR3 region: CASSLAGDRTDTQYF. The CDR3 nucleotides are TGTGCCAGCAGCTTAGCCGGGGATCGCACAGATACGCAGTATTTT.

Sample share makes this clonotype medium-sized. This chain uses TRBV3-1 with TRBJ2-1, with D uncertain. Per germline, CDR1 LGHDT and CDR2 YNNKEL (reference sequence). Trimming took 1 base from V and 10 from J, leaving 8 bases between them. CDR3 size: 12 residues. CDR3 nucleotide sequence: TGTGCCAGCAGCCAAGGTATGCCGGAGCAGTTCTTC. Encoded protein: CASSQGMPEQFF.

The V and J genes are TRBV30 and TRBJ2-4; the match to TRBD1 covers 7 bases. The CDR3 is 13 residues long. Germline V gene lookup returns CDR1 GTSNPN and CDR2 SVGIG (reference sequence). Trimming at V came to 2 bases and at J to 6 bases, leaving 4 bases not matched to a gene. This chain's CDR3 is CAWSRGQPNIQYF. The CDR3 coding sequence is TGTGCCTGGAGTAGGGGACAGCCAAACATTCAGTACTTC. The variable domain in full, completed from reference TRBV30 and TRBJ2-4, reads SQTIHQWPATLVQPVGSPLSLECTVEGTSNPNLYWYRQAAGRGLQLLFYSVGIGQISSEVPQNLSASRPQDRQFILSSKKLLLSDSGFYLCAWSRGQPNIQYFGAGTRLSVL.

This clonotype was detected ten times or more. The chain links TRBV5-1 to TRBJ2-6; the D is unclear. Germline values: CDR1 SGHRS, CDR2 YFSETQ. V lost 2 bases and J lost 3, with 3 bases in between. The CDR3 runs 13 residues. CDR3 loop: CASSFYGANVLTF. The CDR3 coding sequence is TGCGCCAGCAGCTTCTATGGGGCCAACGTCCTGACTTTC.

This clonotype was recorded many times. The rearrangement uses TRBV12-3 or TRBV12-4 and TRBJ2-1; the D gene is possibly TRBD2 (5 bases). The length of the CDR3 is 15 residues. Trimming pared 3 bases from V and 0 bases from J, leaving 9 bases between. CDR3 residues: CASSFSADSYNEQFF. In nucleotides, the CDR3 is TGTGCCAGCAGTTTCTCAGCGGACTCCTACAATGAGCAGTTCTTC.

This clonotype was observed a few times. As DNA, the CDR3 is TGTGCCAGCACCAGAGACAGGGCGGATTCACCCCTCCACTTT. Protein product: CASTRDRADSPLHF. The V gene is TRBV27, the J gene TRBJ1-6; 7 bases agree with TRBD1. The junction had 8 bases not matched to a gene; V was cut back by 7 bases and J by 8 bases. The CDR3 consists of 14 residues. Germline V gene data show CDR1 as MNHEY and CDR2 as SMNVEV (reference sequence).

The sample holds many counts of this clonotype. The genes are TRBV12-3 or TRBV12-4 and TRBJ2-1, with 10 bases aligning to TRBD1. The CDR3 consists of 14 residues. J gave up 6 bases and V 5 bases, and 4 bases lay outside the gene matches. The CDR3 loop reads CASSPGQGGNEQFF. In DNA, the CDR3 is TGTGCCAGCAGTCCAGGACAGGGGGGCAATGAGCAGTTCTTC.

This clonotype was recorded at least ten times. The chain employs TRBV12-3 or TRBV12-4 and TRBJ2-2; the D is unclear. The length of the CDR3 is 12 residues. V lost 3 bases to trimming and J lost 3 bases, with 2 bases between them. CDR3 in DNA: TGTGCCAGCAGTTTTGACACCGGGGAGCTGTTTTTT. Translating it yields CASSFDTGELFF.

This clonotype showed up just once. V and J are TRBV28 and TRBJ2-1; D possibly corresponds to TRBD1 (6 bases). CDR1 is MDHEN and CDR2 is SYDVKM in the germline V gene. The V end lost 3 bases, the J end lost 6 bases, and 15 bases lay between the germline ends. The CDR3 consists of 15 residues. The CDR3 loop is CASSLRQGFGNEQFF. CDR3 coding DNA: TGTGCCAGCAGTTTGAGGCAGGGGTTTGGCAATGAGCAGTTCTTC. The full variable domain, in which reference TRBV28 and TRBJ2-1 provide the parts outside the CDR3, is DVKVTQSSRYLVKRTGEKVFLECVQDMDHENMFWYRQDPGLGLRLIYFSYDVKMKEKGDIPEGYSVSREKKERFSLILESASTNQTSMYLCASSLRQGFGNEQFFGPGTRLTVL.

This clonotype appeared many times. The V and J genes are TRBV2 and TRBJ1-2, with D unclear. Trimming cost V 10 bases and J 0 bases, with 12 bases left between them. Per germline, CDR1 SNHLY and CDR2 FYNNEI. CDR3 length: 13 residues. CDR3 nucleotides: TGTGCCACCTCCCGGGTGGCTAACTATGGCTACACCTTC. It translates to CATSRVANYGYTF. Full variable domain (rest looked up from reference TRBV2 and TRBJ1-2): EPEVTQTPSHQVTQMGQEVILRCVPISNHLYFYWYRQILGQKVEFLVSFYNNEISEKSEIFDDQFSVERPDGSNFTLKIRSTKLEDSAMYFCATSRVANYGYTFGSGTRLTVV.

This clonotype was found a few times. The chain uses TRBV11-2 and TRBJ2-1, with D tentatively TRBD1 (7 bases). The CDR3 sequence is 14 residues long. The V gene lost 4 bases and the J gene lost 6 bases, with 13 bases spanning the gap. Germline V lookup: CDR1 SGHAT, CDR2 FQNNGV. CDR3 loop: CASSWGGDSNEQFF. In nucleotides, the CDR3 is TGTGCCAGCAGCTGGGGCGGGGACAGCAATGAGCAGTTCTTC.

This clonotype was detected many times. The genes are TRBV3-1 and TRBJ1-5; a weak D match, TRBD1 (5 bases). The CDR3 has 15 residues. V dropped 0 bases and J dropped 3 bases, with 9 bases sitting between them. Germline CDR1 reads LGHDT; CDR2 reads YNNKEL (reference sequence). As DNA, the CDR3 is TGTGCCAGCAGCCAAGACGCCGGGGCCAATCAGCCCCAGCATTTT. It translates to CASSQDAGANQPQHF. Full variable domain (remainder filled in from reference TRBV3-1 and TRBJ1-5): DTAVSQTPKYLVTQMGNDKSIKCEQNLGHDTMYWYKQDSKKFLKIMFSYNNKELIINETVPNRFSPKSPDKAHLNLHINSLELGDSAVYFCASSQDAGANQPQHFGDGTRLSIL.

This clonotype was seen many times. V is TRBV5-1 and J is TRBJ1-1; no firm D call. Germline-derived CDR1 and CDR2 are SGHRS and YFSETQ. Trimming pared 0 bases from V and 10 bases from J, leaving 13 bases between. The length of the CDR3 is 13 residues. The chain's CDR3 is CASSLEDLDRAFF. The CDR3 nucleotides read TGCGCCAGCAGCTTGGAGGATTTGGATCGAGCTTTCTTT.